This entry describes one TCR beta chain. Method: immunoSEQ multiplex PCR; TCRdb's copy keeps in-frame clones and lacks some. The data hold 300,000 to 350,000 clones, with approximately 89% observed a single time. The data belong to a study of blood T cell repertoires in COVID-19. The CDR3 length is 14 residues. Losses at the gene ends were 4 bases for V and 3 bases for J; bases not matched to a gene: 6. The germline V gene encodes CDR1 SGHAT and CDR2 FQNNGV. The chain joins TRBV11-2 to TRBJ2-7; 7 nucleotides match TRBD1. The material sequenced was PBMCs or T cells enriched from blood (not recorded which). This TCR derives from a man aged 25-40 years who had recovered from COVID-19. The CDR3 protein is CASSSDRSHYEQYF. The CDR3 DNA reads TGTGCCAGCAGCTCGGACAGGTCACACTACGAGCAGTACTTC.